A selection of T cell receptor beta chains follows, all from one sample in a study of shared clonotypes between healthy human individuals. Sequencing used immunoSEQ multiplex PCR; TCRdb keeps in-frame clones, though not all of them. The data contain around 2,000,000 clones, roughly 95% of them singletons. Sequencing was carried out using naive CD8+ T cells sorted from blood. The source is a young man in good health. The CDR3 runs from the conserved cysteine through the conserved F or W. The D gene is left open where the match is weak. A row's size may be missing; if present it is once, few, many or a size class.

j_gene	v_gene	abundance	d_gene	CDR3aa	CDR3nt
TRBJ2-7	TRBV30	NA	TRBD2	CAGTPPSGGTYEQYF	TGTGCCGGAACCCCCCCTAGCGGGGGGACCTACGAGCAGTACTTC
TRBJ2-7	TRBV13	NA	NA	CASSPHRGGEQYF	TGTGCCAGCAGCCCGCATAGGGGGGGCGAGCAGTACTTC
TRBJ2-7	TRBV6-1	NA	TRBD2	CASSGTSGHYEQYF	TGTGCCAGCAGTGGGACTAGCGGTCACTACGAGCAGTACTTC
TRBJ2-1	TRBV7-3	NA	NA	CASSQESYNEQFF	TGTGCCAGCAGCCAGGAATCCTACAATGAGCAGTTCTTC
TRBJ2-7	TRBV10-2	NA	TRBD1	CASSADRTGGYEQYF	TGCGCCAGCAGTGCCGATCGGACAGGAGGCTACGAGCAGTACTTC
TRBJ1-4	TRBV6-5	NA	NA	CASSSPGGVGEKLFF	TGTGCCAGCAGTTCCCCCGGAGGGGTTGGTGAAAAACTGTTTTTT
TRBJ2-7	TRBV15	once	NA	CATSRIGWGSSYEQYF	TGTGCCACCAGCAGAATTGGGTGGGGAAGCTCCTACGAGCAGTACTTC
TRBJ1-1	TRBV6-1	NA	TRBD1	CASQGGREAFF	TGTGCCAGCCAGGGGGGGCGTGAAGCTTTCTTT
TRBJ2-2	TRBV30	NA	NA	CAWSAYPSGELFF	TGTGCCTGGAGTGCCTACCCTAGCGGGGAGCTGTTTTTT
TRBJ1-1	TRBV5-4	NA	NA	CASSLENMNTEAFF	TGTGCCAGCAGCTTGGAAAACATGAACACTGAAGCTTTCTTT
TRBJ2-1	TRBV10-1	NA	TRBD2	CASSLLAGNHNEQFF	TGCGCCAGCAGTTTACTAGCGGGGAATCACAATGAGCAGTTCTTC
TRBJ2-7	TRBV2	NA	NA	CASKGRYTEQYF	TGTGCCAGCAAGGGCAGGTACACCGAGCAGTACTTC
TRBJ2-7	TRBV2	NA	NA	CASTDGAVREQYF	TGTGCCAGCACCGACGGGGCCGTGAGGGAGCAGTACTTC
TRBJ1-5	TRBV27	NA	NA	CASSAGYHSNQPQHF	TGTGCCAGCAGCGCCGGGTACCACAGCAATCAGCCCCAGCATTTT
TRBJ1-1	TRBV27	NA	NA	CASSWGRAVTEAFF	TGTGCCAGCAGTTGGGGCAGGGCGGTCACTGAAGCTTTCTTT
TRBJ2-7	TRBV4-1	NA	TRBD1	CASSQDRDRDRVHEQYF	TGCGCCAGCAGCCAAGATCGGGACCGGGACAGGGTCCACGAGCAGTACTTC
TRBJ2-5	TRBV14	once	NA	CASSQESQSYQETQYF	TGTGCCAGCAGCCAAGAATCGCAGTCGTACCAAGAGACCCAGTACTTC
TRBJ2-7	TRBV5-6	NA	NA	CASSLTKGWGLSSYEQYF	TGTGCCAGCAGCTTGACGAAGGGGTGGGGGCTGAGCTCCTACGAGCAGTACTTC
TRBJ1-2	TRBV10-2	NA	NA	CASSEGGSNYGYTF	TGCGCCAGCAGTGAGGGCGGATCTAACTATGGCTACACCTTC
TRBJ2-1	TRBV15	NA	NA	CATSSIVGNEQFF	TGTGCCACCAGCTCTATTGTGGGGAATGAGCAGTTCTTC
TRBJ1-1	TRBV13	NA	TRBD1	CASSSTRTGGIVNTEAFF	TGTGCCAGCAGCTCAACCCGGACAGGGGGAATTGTGAACACTGAAGCTTTCTTT
TRBJ2-7	TRBV7-8	NA	TRBD2	CASSLPRQASGGTYEQYF	TGTGCCAGCAGCTTGCCCCGCCAAGCTAGCGGGGGAACCTACGAGCAGTACTTC
TRBJ1-5	TRBV21-1	NA	NA	CASSTHYRGREDSNQPQHF	TGTGCCAGCAGCACCCACTACAGGGGTCGGGAAGATAGCAATCAGCCCCAGCATTTT
TRBJ1-1	TRBV7-9	few	NA	CASSLATTEAFF	TGTGCCAGCAGCTTAGCGACTACTGAAGCTTTCTTT
TRBJ2-7	TRBV11-2	NA	NA	CASGWGGQDEQYF	TGTGCCAGCGGCTGGGGGGGCCAGGACGAGCAGTACTTC
TRBJ1-1	TRBV4-3	NA	NA	CASSPTAANTEAFF	TGCGCCAGCAGCCCTACAGCAGCGAACACTGAAGCTTTCTTT
TRBJ2-7	TRBV30	once	NA	CAWSRQAPNEQYF	TGTGCCTGGAGTAGGCAGGCACCTAACGAGCAGTACTTC
TRBJ1-1	TRBV19	once	NA	CASSPSTSRGAFF	TGTGCCAGTAGTCCGAGCACGTCTCGAGGAGCTTTCTTT
TRBJ1-1	TRBV5-1	NA	NA	CASAELLPNTEAFF	TGCGCCAGTGCTGAACTACTTCCGAACACTGAAGCTTTCTTT
TRBJ2-7	TRBV6-1	NA	NA	CASSEGAEYEQYF	TGTGCCAGCAGTGAAGGGGCAGAGTACGAGCAGTACTTC
TRBJ2-5	TRBV6-5	NA	TRBD1	CASSYDQGVWETQYF	TGTGCCAGCAGTTACGATCAGGGGGTTTGGGAGACCCAGTACTTC
TRBJ2-1	TRBV7-8	NA	NA	CASSLASTNSYNEQFF	TGTGCCAGCAGCTTAGCGTCGACCAACTCCTACAATGAGCAGTTCTTC
TRBJ1-1	TRBV15	NA	NA	CATIEDRVNTEAFF	TGTGCCACCATCGAGGACAGAGTGAACACTGAAGCTTTCTTT
TRBJ2-3	TRBV27	NA	TRBD2	CASSPGLAGGPGTDTQYF	TGTGCCAGCAGTCCTGGACTAGCGGGGGGCCCGGGCACAGATACGCAGTATTTT
TRBJ2-5	TRBV9	NA	NA	CASSGLTGAGETQYF	TGTGCCAGCAGCGGCTTGACGGGCGCTGGGGAGACCCAGTACTTC
TRBJ1-2	TRBV13	once	NA	CASSPQGGDGYTF	TGTGCCAGCAGCCCACAGGGAGGGGATGGCTACACCTTC
TRBJ1-2	TRBV7-9	NA	NA	CASSLERLSRDRLNYGYTF	TGTGCCAGCAGCTTAGAAAGACTCTCTAGGGACCGCCTTAACTATGGCTACACCTTC
TRBJ2-7	TRBV6-1	NA	NA	CASSQGPTYEQYF	TGTGCCAGCAGTCAGGGGCCGACCTACGAGCAGTACTTC
TRBJ2-3	TRBV27	once	TRBD2	CASSLELAGGPTDTQYF	TGTGCCAGCAGTTTGGAACTAGCGGGAGGGCCGACAGATACGCAGTATTTT
TRBJ1-2	TRBV9	NA	NA	CASSERQANTYGYTF	TGTGCCAGCAGCGAGCGACAGGCCAATACCTATGGCTACACCTTC
TRBJ1-2	TRBV29-1	NA	TRBD1	CSVEVVTGAEYGYTF	TGCAGCGTTGAAGTAGTGACAGGGGCTGAGTATGGCTACACCTTC
TRBJ2-7	TRBV30	NA	NA	CAWSAAGYEQYF	TGTGCCTGGAGTGCAGCAGGGTACGAGCAGTACTTC
TRBJ2-1	TRBV2	NA	TRBD2	CASSGLAGGPRNEQFF	TGTGCCAGCAGTGGACTAGCGGGGGGGCCGCGGAATGAGCAGTTCTTC
TRBJ2-2	TRBV5-1	NA	NA	CASSADSFAGELFF	TGCGCCAGCAGCGCCGACTCGTTTGCCGGGGAGCTGTTTTTT
TRBJ2-7	TRBV28	NA	NA	CASSSRQGGTYEQYF	TGTGCCAGCAGTTCCCGACAGGGAGGGACCTACGAGCAGTACTTC
TRBJ1-5	TRBV27	NA	NA	CASSYRGGNQPQHF	TGTGCCAGCAGTTACCGGGGGGGCAATCAGCCCCAGCATTTT
TRBJ2-3	TRBV28	once	NA	CASGSGTGFRLAGTDTQYF	TGTGCCAGCGGATCCGGGACAGGTTTTAGACTAGCGGGCACAGATACGCAGTATTTT
TRBJ2-3	TRBV5-4	NA	TRBD1	CASSLTGATDTQYF	TGTGCCAGCAGCTTGACAGGGGCCACAGATACGCAGTATTTT
TRBJ2-3	TRBV10-3	NA	NA	CAISDLGRASTDTQYF	TGTGCCATCAGTGACCTTGGCAGGGCCAGCACAGATACGCAGTATTTT
TRBJ1-2	TRBV7-9	NA	NA	CASSFETDSYGYTF	TGTGCCAGCAGCTTTGAGACAGACAGTTATGGCTACACCTTC
TRBJ2-7	TRBV4-1	NA	NA	CASSQDPGVPYEQYF	TGCGCCAGCAGCCAAGATCCGGGAGTACCCTACGAGCAGTACTTC